The TCR beta chain under discussion was sequenced for a study of cytomegalovirus exposure and HLA in healthy donors. PCR involved 60 Vbeta and 13 Jbeta primers. Original data processing: Unique TCR beta chains numbered about 79 million in a later analysis, with about 9.9 million shared. Repertoires were generated with immunoSEQ multiplex PCR, while TCRdb's copy carries only in-frame clones and drops some. That table furnishes V, J and clone size, whereas the DNA furnished D and trimming. This sample carries about 76,000 clones, with roughly 5.2% going to the ten biggest clones. V was clipped by 0 bases and J by 4 bases; unmatched bases: 7. The CDR3 totals 18 residues. Germline lookup yields CDR1 LNHNV and CDR2 YYDKDF (reference sequence).

The chain joins TRBV15 to TRBJ2-2; 11 bases line up with TRBD2. The sequenced material came from PBMCs. The TCR was taken from a woman aged 40 to 49 in good health and CMV-seropositive. The CDR3 region is CATSRELAGGHGTGELFF. The CDR3 region has the DNA TGTGCCACCAGCAGAGAGTTAGCGGGGGGGCATGGCACCGGGGAGCTGTTTTTT.